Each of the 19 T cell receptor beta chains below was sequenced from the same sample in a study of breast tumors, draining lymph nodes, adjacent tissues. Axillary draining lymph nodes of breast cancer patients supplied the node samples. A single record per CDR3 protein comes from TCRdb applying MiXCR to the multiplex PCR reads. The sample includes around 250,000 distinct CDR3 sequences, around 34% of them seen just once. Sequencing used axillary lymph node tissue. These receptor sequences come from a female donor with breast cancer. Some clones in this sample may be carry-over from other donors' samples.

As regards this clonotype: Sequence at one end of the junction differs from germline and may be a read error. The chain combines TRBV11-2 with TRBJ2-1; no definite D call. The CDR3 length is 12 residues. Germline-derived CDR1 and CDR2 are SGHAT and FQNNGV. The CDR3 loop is CAGSPSYNEQFF. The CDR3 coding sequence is TGTGCCGGCAGCCCCTCGTACAATGAGCAGTTCTTC.

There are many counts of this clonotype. This CDR3 is CASSLTRQNTGELFF. The CDR3 DNA follows: TGTGCCAGCAGCTTGACAAGGCAGAACACCGGGGAGCTGTTTTTT. The chain carries TRBV5-6 and TRBJ2-2; D gene unclear. Trimming removed 1 base from V and 1 base from J, with 8 bases in between. CDR1 is SGHDT and CDR2 is YYEEEE in the germline V gene. The CDR3 sequence is 15 residues long. Complete variable domain (other parts from reference TRBV5-6 and TRBJ2-2): DAGVTQSPTHLIKTRGQQVTLRCSPKSGHDTVSWYQQALGQGPQFIFQYYEEEERQRGNFPDRFSGHQFPNYSSELNVNALLLGDSALYLCASSLTRQNTGELFFGEGSRLTVL.

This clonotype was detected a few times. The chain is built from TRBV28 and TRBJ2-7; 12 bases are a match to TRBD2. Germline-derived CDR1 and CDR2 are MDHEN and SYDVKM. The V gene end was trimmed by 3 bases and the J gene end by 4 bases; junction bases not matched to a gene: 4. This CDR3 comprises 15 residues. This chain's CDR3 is CASSLTSGRVYEQYF. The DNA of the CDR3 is TGTGCCAGCAGTTTGACTAGCGGGAGAGTATACGAGCAGTACTTC.

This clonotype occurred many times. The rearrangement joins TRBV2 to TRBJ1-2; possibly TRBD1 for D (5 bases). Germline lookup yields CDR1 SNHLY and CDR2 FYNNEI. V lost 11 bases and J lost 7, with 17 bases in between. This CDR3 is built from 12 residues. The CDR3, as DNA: TGTGCCGGGACCGAACAGCCTAGTGGCTACACCTTC. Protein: CAGTEQPSGYTF.

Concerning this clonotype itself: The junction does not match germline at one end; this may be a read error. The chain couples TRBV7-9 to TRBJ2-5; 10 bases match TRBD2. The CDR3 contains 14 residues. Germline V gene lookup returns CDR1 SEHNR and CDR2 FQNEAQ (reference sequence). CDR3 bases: TGTGCCAGCAGCTCGGGACTAGCGAGGGAGACCCGGTACTTC. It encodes CASSSGLARETRYF.

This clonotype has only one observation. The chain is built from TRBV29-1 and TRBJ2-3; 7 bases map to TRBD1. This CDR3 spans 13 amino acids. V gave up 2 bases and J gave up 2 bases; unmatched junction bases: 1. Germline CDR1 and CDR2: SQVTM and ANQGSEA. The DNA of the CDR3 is TGCAGCGTTGAAAGGGGGCTCACAGATACGCAGTATTTT. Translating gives CSVERGLTDTQYF.

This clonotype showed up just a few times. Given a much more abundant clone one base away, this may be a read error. As DNA, the CDR3 is TGTGCCAGCAGCCCTCGAACTAGCGTCGGTGAGACCCAGCACTTC. Translated: CASSPRTSVGETQHF. The J gene is TRBJ2-5, the V gene TRBV7-2; 7 bases fit TRBD2. CDR3 length: 15 amino acids. Germline V lookup: CDR1 SGHTA, CDR2 FQGNSA.

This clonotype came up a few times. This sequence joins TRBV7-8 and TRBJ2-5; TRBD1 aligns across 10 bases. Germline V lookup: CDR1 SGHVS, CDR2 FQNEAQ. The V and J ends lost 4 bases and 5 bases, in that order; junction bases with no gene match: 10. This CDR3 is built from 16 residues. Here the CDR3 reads CASSSYRDRGHETQYF. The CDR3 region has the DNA TGTGCCAGCAGCTCATACCGGGACAGGGGCCATGAGACCCAGTACTTC.

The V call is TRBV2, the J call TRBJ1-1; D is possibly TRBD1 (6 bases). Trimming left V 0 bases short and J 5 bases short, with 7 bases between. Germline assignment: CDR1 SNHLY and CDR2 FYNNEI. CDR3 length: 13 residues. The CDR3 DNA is TGTGCCAGCAGTGAAGCCCAGGGGACTGAAGCTTTCTTT. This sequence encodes CASSEAQGTEAFF.

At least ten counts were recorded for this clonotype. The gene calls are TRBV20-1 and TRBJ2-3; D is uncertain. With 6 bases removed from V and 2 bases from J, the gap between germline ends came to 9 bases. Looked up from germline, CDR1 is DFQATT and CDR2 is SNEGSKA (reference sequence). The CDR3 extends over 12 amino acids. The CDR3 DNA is TGCAGTGCCCCTCTAGACACAGATACGCAGTATTTT. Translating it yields CSAPLDTDTQYF.

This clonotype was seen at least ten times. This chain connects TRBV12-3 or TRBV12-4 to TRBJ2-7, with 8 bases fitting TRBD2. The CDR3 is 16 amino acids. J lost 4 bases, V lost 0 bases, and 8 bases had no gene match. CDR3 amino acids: CASSLALSGTSYEQYF. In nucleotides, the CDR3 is TGTGCCAGCAGTTTAGCGCTTAGCGGGACATCTTACGAGCAGTACTTC.

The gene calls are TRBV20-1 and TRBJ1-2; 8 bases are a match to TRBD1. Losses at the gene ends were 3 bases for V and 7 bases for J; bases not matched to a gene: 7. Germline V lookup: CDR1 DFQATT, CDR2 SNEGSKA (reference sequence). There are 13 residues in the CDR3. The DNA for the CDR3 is TGCAGTGCTAGGACAGGGGATCGCGGTGGCTACACCTTC. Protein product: CSARTGDRGGYTF.

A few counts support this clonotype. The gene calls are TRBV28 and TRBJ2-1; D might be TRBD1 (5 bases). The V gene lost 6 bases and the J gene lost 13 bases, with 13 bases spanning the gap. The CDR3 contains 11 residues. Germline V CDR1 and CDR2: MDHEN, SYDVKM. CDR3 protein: CASSSRQIQFF. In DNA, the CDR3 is TGTGCCAGCAGCTCCCGACAGATACAGTTCTTC.

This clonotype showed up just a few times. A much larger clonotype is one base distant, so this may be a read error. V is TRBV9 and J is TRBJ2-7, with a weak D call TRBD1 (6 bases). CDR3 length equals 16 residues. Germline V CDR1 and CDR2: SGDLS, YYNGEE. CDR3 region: CASSVAGTQDYYAQYF. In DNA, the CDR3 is TGTGCCAGCAGCGTAGCTGGGACACAGGATTACTACGCGCAGTACTTC.

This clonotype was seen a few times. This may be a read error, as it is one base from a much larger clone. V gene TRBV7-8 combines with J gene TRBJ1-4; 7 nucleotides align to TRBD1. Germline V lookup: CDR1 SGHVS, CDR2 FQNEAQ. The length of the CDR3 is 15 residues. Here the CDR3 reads CASINPGTANEELFF. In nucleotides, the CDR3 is TGTGCCAGCATCAATCCCGGGACAGCTAATGAAGAACTGTTTTTT.

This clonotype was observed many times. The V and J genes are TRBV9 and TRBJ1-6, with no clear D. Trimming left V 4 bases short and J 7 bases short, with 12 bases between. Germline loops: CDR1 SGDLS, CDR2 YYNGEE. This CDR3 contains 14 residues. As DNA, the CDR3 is TGTGCCAGCAGCTCTAGTGGGCCAAATTCACCCCTCCACTTT. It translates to CASSSSGPNSPLHF.

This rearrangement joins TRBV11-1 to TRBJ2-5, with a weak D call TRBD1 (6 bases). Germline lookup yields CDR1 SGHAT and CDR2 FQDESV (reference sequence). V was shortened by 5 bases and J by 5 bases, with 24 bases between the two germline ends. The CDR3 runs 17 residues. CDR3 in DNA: TGTGCCAGCAGCCCCGGGACAATGGAAGGTCAGGGGGAGACCCAGTACTTC. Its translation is CASSPGTMEGQGETQYF.

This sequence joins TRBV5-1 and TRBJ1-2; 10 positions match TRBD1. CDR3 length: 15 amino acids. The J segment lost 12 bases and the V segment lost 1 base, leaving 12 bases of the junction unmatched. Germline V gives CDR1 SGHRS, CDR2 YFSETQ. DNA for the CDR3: TGCGCCAGCAGCTTGTTGACAGGGGGCGCGGAGGGCCACACCTTC. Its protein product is CASSLLTGGAEGHTF.

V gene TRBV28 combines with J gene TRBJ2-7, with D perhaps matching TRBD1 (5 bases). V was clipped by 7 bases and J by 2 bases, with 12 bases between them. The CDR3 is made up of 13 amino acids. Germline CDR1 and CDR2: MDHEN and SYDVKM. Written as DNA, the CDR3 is TGTGCCAGCATTAACAGACAGCCCTACGAGCAGTACTTC. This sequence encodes CASINRQPYEQYF.